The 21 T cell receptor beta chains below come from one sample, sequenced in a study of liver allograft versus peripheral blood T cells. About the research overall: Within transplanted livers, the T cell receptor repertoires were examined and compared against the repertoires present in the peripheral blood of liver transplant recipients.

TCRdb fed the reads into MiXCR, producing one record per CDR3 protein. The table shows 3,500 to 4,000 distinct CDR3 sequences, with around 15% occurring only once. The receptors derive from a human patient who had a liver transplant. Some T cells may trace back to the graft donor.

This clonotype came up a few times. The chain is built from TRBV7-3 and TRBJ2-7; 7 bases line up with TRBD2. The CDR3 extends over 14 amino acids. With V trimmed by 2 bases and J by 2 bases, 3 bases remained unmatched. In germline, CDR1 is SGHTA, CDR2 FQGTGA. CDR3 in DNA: TGTGCCAGCAGCTTAGGGGGAGGGCCCTACGAGCAGTACTTC. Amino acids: CASSLGGGPYEQYF.

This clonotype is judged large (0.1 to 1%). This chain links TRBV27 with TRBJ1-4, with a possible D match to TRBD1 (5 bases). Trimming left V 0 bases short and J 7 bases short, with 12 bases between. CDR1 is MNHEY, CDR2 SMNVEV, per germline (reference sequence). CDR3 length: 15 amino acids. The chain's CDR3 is CASSLSGGKFEKLFF. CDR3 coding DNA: TGTGCCAGCAGTTTATCGGGGGGTAAATTTGAAAAACTGTTTTTT.

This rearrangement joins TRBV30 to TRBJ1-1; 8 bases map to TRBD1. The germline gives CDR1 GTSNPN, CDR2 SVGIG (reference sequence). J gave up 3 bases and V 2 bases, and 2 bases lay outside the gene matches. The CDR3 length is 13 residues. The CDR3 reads CAWSWTGYTEAFF. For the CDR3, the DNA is TGTGCCTGGAGTTGGACAGGGTACACTGAAGCTTTCTTT. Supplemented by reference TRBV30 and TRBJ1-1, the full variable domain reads SQTIHQWPATLVQPVGSPLSLECTVEGTSNPNLYWYRQAAGRGLQLLFYSVGIGQISSEVPQNLSASRPQDRQFILSSKKLLLSDSGFYLCAWSWTGYTEAFFGQGTRLTVV.

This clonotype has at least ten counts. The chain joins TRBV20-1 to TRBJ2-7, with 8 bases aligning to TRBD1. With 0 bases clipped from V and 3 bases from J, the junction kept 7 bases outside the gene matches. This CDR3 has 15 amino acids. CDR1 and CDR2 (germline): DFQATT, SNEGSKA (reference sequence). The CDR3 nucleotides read TGCAGTGCTAGAGATCTCGGGACAGGCGACTACGAGCAGTACTTC. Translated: CSARDLGTGDYEQYF.

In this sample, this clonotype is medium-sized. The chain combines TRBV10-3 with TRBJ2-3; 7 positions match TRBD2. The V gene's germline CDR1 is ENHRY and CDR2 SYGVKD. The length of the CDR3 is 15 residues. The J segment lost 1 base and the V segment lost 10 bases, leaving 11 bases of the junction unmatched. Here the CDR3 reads CATMGIREGTDTQYF. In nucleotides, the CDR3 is TGTGCCACCATGGGTATACGGGAGGGCACAGATACGCAGTATTTT.

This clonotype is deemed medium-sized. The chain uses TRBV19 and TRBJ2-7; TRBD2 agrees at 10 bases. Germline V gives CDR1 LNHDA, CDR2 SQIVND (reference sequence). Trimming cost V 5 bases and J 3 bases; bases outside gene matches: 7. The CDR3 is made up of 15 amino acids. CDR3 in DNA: TGTGCCAGTAGTGAGACTAGCGGGTCGTTCTACGAGCAGTACTTC. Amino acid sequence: CASSETSGSFYEQYF.

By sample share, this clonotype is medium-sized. CDR3: CASSSFGTGGAAPLHF. The CDR3 DNA sequence: TGTGCCAGCAGCTCCTTCGGGACAGGGGGAGCGGCACCCCTCCACTTT. The J gene is TRBJ1-6, the V gene TRBV5-6, with 11 bases fitting TRBD1. CDR1 is SGHDT and CDR2 is YYEEEE in the germline V gene. J lost 11 bases, V lost 3 bases, and 10 bases had no gene match. This CDR3 has 16 residues.

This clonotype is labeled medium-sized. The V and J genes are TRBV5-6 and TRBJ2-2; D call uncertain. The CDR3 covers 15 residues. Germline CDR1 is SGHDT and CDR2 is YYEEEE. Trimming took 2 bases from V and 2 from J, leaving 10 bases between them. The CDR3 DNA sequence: TGTGCCAGCAGCTTCGTCACACATAACACCGGGGAGCTGTTTTTT. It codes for CASSFVTHNTGELFF. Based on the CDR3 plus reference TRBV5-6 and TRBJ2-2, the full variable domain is DAGVTQSPTHLIKTRGQQVTLRCSPKSGHDTVSWYQQALGQGPQFIFQYYEEEERQRGNFPDRFSGHQFPNYSSELNVNALLLGDSALYLCASSFVTHNTGELFFGEGSRLTVL.

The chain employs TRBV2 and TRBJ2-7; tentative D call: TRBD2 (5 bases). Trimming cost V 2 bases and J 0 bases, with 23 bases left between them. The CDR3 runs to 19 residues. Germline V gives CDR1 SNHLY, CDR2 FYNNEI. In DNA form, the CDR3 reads TGTGCCAGCAGTGAAACGGCTAGCAAGTTAAGGACTCCCTCCTACGAGCAGTACTTC. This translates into CASSETASKLRTPSYEQYF.

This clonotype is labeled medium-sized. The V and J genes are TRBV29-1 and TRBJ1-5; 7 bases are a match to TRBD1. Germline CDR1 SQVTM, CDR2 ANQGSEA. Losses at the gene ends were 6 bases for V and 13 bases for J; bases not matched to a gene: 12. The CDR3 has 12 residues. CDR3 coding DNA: TGCAGCGTGCGGGACAGCCAATCCCATCAGCATTTT. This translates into CSVRDSQSHQHF.

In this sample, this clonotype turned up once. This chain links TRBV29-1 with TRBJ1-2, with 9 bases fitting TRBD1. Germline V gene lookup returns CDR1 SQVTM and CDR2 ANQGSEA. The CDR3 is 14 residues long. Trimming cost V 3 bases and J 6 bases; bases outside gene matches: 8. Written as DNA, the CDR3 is TGCAGCGTTGATGGGGTAGGGACAGGGAATGGCTACACCTTC. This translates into CSVDGVGTGNGYTF.

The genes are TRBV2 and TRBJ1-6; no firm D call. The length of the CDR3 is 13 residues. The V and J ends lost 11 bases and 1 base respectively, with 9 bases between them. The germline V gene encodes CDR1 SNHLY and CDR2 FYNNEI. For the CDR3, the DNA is TGTGCCCCCGGGGAATCCTATAATTCACCCCTCCACTTT. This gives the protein CAPGESYNSPLHF.

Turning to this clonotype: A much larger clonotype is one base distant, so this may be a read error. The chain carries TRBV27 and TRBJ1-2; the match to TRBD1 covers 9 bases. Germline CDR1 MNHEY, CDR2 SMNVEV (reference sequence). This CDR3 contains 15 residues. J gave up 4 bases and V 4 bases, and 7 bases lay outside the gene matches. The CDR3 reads CASSSPGQGLYGYTF. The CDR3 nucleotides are TGTGCCAGCAGTTCTCCGGGACAGGGCCTCTATGGCTACACCTTC.

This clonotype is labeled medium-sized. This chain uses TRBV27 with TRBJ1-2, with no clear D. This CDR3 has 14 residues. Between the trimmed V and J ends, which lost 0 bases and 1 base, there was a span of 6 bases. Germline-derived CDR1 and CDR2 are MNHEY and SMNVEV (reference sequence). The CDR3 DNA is TGTGCCAGCAGTTTATCGGGATATAACTATGGCTACACCTTC. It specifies CASSLSGYNYGYTF.

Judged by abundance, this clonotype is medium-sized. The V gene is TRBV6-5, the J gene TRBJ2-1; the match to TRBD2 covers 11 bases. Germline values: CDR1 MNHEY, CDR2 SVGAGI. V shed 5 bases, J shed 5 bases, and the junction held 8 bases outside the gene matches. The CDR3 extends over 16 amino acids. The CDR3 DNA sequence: TGTGCCAGCAGTGGACCGGGACTAGCGGACCACAATGAGCAGTTCTTC. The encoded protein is CASSGPGLADHNEQFF.

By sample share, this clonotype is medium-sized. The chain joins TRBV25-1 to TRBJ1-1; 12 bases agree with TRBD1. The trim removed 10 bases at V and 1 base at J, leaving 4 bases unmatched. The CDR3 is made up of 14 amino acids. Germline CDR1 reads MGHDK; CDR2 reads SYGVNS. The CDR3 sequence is CATGTGGSNTEAFF. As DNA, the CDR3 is TGTGCCACCGGGACAGGGGGCTCGAACACTGAAGCTTTCTTT.

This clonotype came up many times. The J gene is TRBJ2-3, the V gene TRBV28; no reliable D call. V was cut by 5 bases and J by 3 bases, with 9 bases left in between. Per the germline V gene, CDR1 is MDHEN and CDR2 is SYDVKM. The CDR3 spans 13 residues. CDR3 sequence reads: CASSPQGTDTQYF. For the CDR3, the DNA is TGTGCCAGCAGTCCCCAAGGTACAGATACGCAGTATTTT.

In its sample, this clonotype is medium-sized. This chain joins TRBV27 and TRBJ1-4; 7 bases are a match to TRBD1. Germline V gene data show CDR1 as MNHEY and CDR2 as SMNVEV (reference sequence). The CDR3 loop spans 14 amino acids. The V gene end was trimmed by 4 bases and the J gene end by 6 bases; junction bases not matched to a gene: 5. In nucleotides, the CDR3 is TGTGCCAGCAGTTGGACAGGCGGAGATGAAAAACTGTTTTTT. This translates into CASSWTGGDEKLFF.

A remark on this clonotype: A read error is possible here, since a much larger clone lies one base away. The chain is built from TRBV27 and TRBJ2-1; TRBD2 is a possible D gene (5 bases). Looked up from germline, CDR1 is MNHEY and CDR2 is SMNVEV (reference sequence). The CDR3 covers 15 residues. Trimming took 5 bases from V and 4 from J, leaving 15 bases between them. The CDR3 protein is CASSPWVGDYNEQFF. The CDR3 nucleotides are TGTGCCAGCAGTCCTTGGGTGGGAGATTACAATGAGCAGTTCTTC.

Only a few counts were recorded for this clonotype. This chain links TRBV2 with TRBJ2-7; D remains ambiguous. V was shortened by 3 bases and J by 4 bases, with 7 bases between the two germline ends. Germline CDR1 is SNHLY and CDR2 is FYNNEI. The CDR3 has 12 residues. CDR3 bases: TGTGCCAGCAGTGACCCCCCTTACGAGCAGTACTTC. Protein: CASSDPPYEQYF.

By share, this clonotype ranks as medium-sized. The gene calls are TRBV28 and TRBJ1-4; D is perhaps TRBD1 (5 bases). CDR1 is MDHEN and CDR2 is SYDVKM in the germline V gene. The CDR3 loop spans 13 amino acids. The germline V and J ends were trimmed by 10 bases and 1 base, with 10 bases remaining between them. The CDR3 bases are TGTGCCACTACAGGAGGAACTAATGAAAAACTGTTTTTT. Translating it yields CATTGGTNEKLFF.